This T cell receptor beta chain was captured by sequencing in a study of shared clonotypes between healthy human individuals. Study-wide findings and caveats: Investigators collected only blood, and repertoires in tissues likely differ. The genetic and exposure-history diversity represented was limited by few donors. Generally, naive subsets (rather than memory subsets) showed larger estimated richness. It was the non-shared clonotypes that had lower generation probabilities than clonotypes shared by all four donors.

Here immunoSEQ multiplex PCR was the method, and the copy in TCRdb shows in-frame clones only, minus some. The sample holds roughly 2.2 million clones, 85% to 95% seen once. Worth noting for this clone: Its specificity is not known.

This receptor was taken from a man aged 18-30 years in good health. Some clones in this sample may be carry-over from other donors' samples. Sequenced sample: naive CD4+ T cells from PBMCs. Described subset: CD45RA+ positively selected.

CDR3 coding DNA: TGCGCCAGCAGCCGATTGGGCGTAGCGGGCCCCACAGATACGCAGTATTTT. Its protein is CASSRLGVAGPTDTQYF. The rearrangement links TRBV5-1 to TRBJ2-3, with 7 bases identical to TRBD2. This CDR3 region has 17 residues. V shed 4 bases, J shed 2 bases, and the junction held 13 bases outside the gene matches. Germline CDR1 reads SGHRS; CDR2 reads YFSETQ.